This T cell receptor (beta chain) was observed in a study of cytomegalovirus exposure and HLA in healthy donors. Study-wide points: In vitro work confirmed that a few CMV-associated chains recognize CMV antigens. Cytomegalovirus association was listed for 170 or so TCR beta chains.

V lost 2 bases and J lost 1, with 6 bases in between. The germline V gene encodes CDR1 SNHLY and CDR2 FYNNEI. This CDR3 region has 15 residues. Sequencing was performed with immunoSEQ multiplex PCR; in TCRdb, only in-frame clones are kept and a portion is missing. The profile shows roughly 230,000 clones, 90% of them singletons. A word on this clone: Its specificity is not known.

The donors were members of the validation cohort, which comprised around 110 subjects and was separate from the first cohort of 670 or so subjects. This chain links TRBV2 with TRBJ2-6; no clear D gene. Specimen: PBMCs. The sequence was collected from a woman aged 25 to 39 in good health and CMV-seronegative. The CDR3 loop reads CASSERVSGANVLTF. The CDR3 coding sequence is TGTGCCAGCAGTGAAAGGGTGTCTGGGGCCAACGTCCTGACTTTC. Variable domain in full (rest from reference TRBV2 and TRBJ2-6): EPEVTQTPSHQVTQMGQEVILRCVPISNHLYFYWYRQILGQKVEFLVSFYNNEISEKSEIFDDQFSVERPDGSNFTLKIRSTKLEDSAMYFCASSERVSGANVLTFGAGSRLTVL.